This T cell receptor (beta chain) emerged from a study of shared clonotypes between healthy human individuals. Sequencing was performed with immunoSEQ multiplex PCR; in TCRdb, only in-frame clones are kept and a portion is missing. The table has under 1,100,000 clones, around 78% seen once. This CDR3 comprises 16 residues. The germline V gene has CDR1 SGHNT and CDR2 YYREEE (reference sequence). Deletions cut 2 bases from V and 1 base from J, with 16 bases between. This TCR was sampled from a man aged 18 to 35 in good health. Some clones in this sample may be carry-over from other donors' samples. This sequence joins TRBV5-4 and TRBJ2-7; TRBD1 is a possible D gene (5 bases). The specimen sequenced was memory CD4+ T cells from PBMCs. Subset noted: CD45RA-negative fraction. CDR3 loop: CASSFESSGLSYEQYF. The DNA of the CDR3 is TGTGCCAGCAGCTTCGAATCGTCAGGGTTGTCCTACGAGCAGTACTTC.